These T cell receptor beta chains were read from a single sample in a study of identifying expanded T cells in peripheral blood. Assay used: immunoSEQ multiplex PCR; TCRdb lists only in-frame clones, some missing. The table records some 54,000 clones, approximately 86% of them present only once. The sample comprised blood. All receptors derive from a person aged 18-70 years in good health. CDR3s include the opening cysteine and the closing phenylalanine or tryptophan. D genes are given only for firm matches. The size field is filled for only some rows; it gives once, few, many or a size class.

clone_size j_call cdr3_length v_call d_call cdr3_aa cdr3_nt
once TRBJ2-3 15 TRBV5-1 TRBD2 CASSLDPSGEDTQYF TGCGCCAGCAGCTTGGATCCTAGCGGGGAAGATACGCAGTATTTT
- TRBJ1-2 15 TRBV6-1 - CASIQNGAGKDGYTF TGTGCCAGCATCCAAAACGGGGCAGGGAAGGATGGCTACACCTTC
- TRBJ2-7 13 TRBV18 - CASSQGSSGEQYF TGTGCCAGCTCACAGGGTAGCTCGGGCGAGCAGTACTTC
- TRBJ1-1 16 TRBV9 TRBD1 CASSVTPNTGGLEAFF TGTGCCAGCAGCGTGACTCCAAACACAGGGGGGCTTGAAGCTTTCTTT
- TRBJ1-2 12 TRBV28 - CASSSLDQGYTF TGTGCCAGCAGTTCTCTCGACCAGGGCTACACCTTC
- TRBJ2-4 15 TRBV6-5 - CASRGFRDTGNIQYF TGTGCCAGCAGGGGGTTCCGGGACACCGGAAACATTCAGTACTTC
- TRBJ2-3 14 TRBV30 - CAWSVRQRIDTQYF TGTGCCTGGAGTGTGCGTCAGAGGATCGATACGCAGTATTTT
- TRBJ2-1 13 TRBV7-9 TRBD1 CASSLAQDRAPFF TGTGCCAGCAGCTTAGCGCAGGACAGGGCCCCTTTCTTC
- TRBJ2-2 15 TRBV19 - CASSPKGALGGELFF TGTGCCAGTAGTCCCAAGGGTGCCCTCGGCGGGGAGCTGTTTTTT
once TRBJ2-5 17 TRBV5-4 TRBD2 CASSLEGLAGVRETQYF TGTGCCAGCAGCTTGGAAGGACTAGCGGGGGTTCGGGAGACCCAGTACTTC
- TRBJ2-1 14 TRBV5-1 - CASSLGTDYNEQFF TGCGCCAGCAGCTTGGGGACAGATTACAATGAGCAGTTCTTC
- TRBJ2-3 16 TRBV5-4 TRBD1 CASSFSTGGDSDTQYF TGTGCCAGCAGCTTCTCGACAGGGGGCGACTCAGATACGCAGTATTTT
- TRBJ1-4 15 TRBV7-2 TRBD1 CASSVRQGGGEKLFF TGTGCCAGCAGCGTCCGACAGGGGGGAGGTGAAAAACTGTTTTTT
- TRBJ2-7 13 TRBV18 TRBD1 CASSPPGTVAQYF TGTGCCAGCTCACCACCCGGGACAGTTGCGCAGTACTTC
few TRBJ1-5 13 TRBV11-2 - CASSLDQGQPQHF TGTGCCAGCAGCTTAGATCAGGGTCAGCCCCAGCATTTT
few TRBJ2-2 13 TRBV5-1 - CASRAIDLGELFF TGCGCCAGCAGAGCGATAGACCTGGGGGAGCTGTTTTTT
once TRBJ2-3 16 TRBV11-3 TRBD1 CASSPGTEGRVDTQYF TGTGCCAGCAGCCCAGGGACAGAAGGCCGGGTAGATACGCAGTATTTT
- TRBJ2-7 13 TRBV27 - CASSLGAAYEQYF TGTGCCAGCAGTTTAGGGGCGGCCTACGAGCAGTACTTC
- TRBJ2-1 15 TRBV30 TRBD2 CAWSALAGEVNEQFF TGTGCCTGGAGTGCACTAGCGGGAGAGGTTAACGAGCAGTTCTTC
- TRBJ2-1 15 TRBV7-2 TRBD2 CASSLDSGSSNEQFF TGTGCCAGCAGCTTAGATAGCGGGAGTTCGAATGAGCAGTTCTTC
once TRBJ1-2 14 TRBV4-3 TRBD1 CASSRKQGNYGYTF TGCGCCAGCAGCCGTAAACAGGGGAACTATGGCTACACCTTC
- TRBJ1-1 15 TRBV2 - CASKGSGAMNTEAFF TGTGCCAGCAAGGGGTCGGGGGCCATGAACACTGAAGCTTTCTTT
few TRBJ1-6 16 TRBV5-1 TRBD1 CASSPLGGGSNSPLHF TGCGCCAGCAGCCCCTTAGGAGGGGGCAGCAATTCACCCCTCCACTTT
- TRBJ2-3 15 TRBV5-1 - CASSIQGSGTDTQYF TGCGCCAGCAGCATCCAGGGGAGCGGCACAGATACGCAGTATTTT
few TRBJ1-3 15 TRBV6-6 - CASSSGWGMGNTIYF TGTGCCAGCAGTTCAGGGTGGGGTATGGGAAACACCATATATTTT
- TRBJ2-1 15 TRBV5-1 - CASSTGESSYNEQFF TGCGCCAGCAGCACCGGCGAGAGCTCCTACAATGAGCAGTTCTTC
- TRBJ2-2 13 TRBV15 - CATSRAGAGELFF TGTGCCACCAGCAGAGCAGGGGCCGGGGAGCTGTTTTTT
- TRBJ2-7 14 TRBV30 TRBD1 CAWSLTGQPYEQYF TGTGCCTGGAGCTTAACGGGACAGCCCTACGAGCAGTACTTC
- TRBJ1-3 16 TRBV7-9 TRBD1 CASSPAGTGAGNTIYF TGTGCCAGCAGCCCAGCCGGGACAGGGGCTGGAAACACCATATATTTT
- TRBJ2-1 16 TRBV12-2 - CASRPHTERPYNEQFF TGTGCAAGTCGCCCTCACACAGAGAGACCCTACAATGAGCAGTTCTTC
- TRBJ2-5 14 TRBV6-5 TRBD2 CASSAGLARETQYF TGTGCCAGCAGTGCGGGACTAGCGAGGGAGACCCAGTACTTC
- TRBJ2-1 14 TRBV11-3 TRBD1 CASSQGASNNEQFF TGTGCCAGCAGCCAGGGGGCCTCTAACAATGAGCAGTTCTTC
- TRBJ1-1 14 TRBV6-4 TRBD1 CASIRDRGNTEAFF TGTGCCAGCATTAGAGACAGGGGAAACACTGAAGCTTTCTTT
- TRBJ2-3 16 TRBV6-1 TRBD1 CASSEEGAPRTDTQYF TGTGCCAGCAGTGAAGAGGGGGCTCCCCGCACAGATACGCAGTATTTT
- TRBJ2-2 18 TRBV11-3 TRBD2 CASSLGVLAGGNTGELFF TGTGCCAGCAGCTTAGGCGTACTAGCGGGGGGGAACACCGGGGAGCTGTTTTTT
- TRBJ2-1 12 TRBV6-1 - CASSIIANEQFF TGTGCCAGCAGTATAATAGCGAATGAGCAGTTCTTC
few TRBJ2-7 14 TRBV10-3 - CAIRLGGGSYEQYF TGTGCCATCAGGTTGGGGGGCGGGTCCTACGAGCAGTACTTC
- TRBJ1-2 13 TRBV5-1 - CASSARPGGGYTF TGCGCCAGTTCGGCCCGCCCGGGTGGGGGCTACACCTTC
- TRBJ1-5 12 TRBV27 - CASGRGNQPQHF TGTGCCAGCGGGAGGGGCAATCAGCCCCAGCATTTT
once TRBJ2-2 14 TRBV9 - CASSVSANTGELFF TGTGCCAGCAGCGTCTCAGCGAACACCGGGGAGCTGTTTTTT
- TRBJ2-3 11 TRBV19 - CASSIADTQYF TGTGCCAGTAGTATAGCAGATACGCAGTATTTT
- TRBJ1-1 11 TRBV19 - CASRAGVGAFF TGTGCCAGTAGGGCAGGGGTTGGAGCTTTCTTT
- TRBJ1-1 14 TRBV5-1 - CASSLGSLNTEAFF TGCGCCAGCAGCTTGGGGTCGTTGAACACTGAAGCTTTCTTT